The 32 T cell receptor beta chains given below trace back to one sample, sequenced in a study of CD8 T cells in ankylosing spondylitis. TCRdb reprocessed the 5' RACE reads via MiXCR and lists one record per CDR3 protein. Of 290,000 or so distinct CDR3 sequences listed, under 25% are singletons. The sequenced material came from blood, either unsorted or a sorted T cell fraction (not recorded which). The receptor set was obtained from a female donor with ankylosing spondylitis or in good health (not recorded which).

CDR3 sequence reads: CASSLLALSREASGELFF. CDR3 nucleotides: TGTGCCAGCAGTTTATTGGCCCTGTCGCGGGAGGCGTCCGGGGAGCTGTTTTTT. V and J are TRBV28 and TRBJ2-2, with 8 nucleotides matching TRBD2. The junction had 13 bases not matched to a gene; V was cut back by 1 base and J by 6 bases. CDR1 MDHEN and CDR2 SYDVKM come from the germline V gene. This CDR3 has 18 residues.

The rearrangement uses TRBV12-3 or TRBV12-4 and TRBJ2-2; 7 bases are shared with TRBD2. Unmatched junction bases numbered 5, after V lost 6 bases and J lost 1 base. CDR3 length: 15 residues. The CDR3 region is CASSPGGRNTGELFF. The DNA of the CDR3 is TGTGCCAGCAGCCCCGGGGGGAGGAACACCGGGGAGCTGTTTTTT.

The chain employs TRBV2 and TRBJ2-7; 11 bases agree with TRBD2. V lost 6 bases, J lost 2 bases, and 6 bases stayed unmatched. Germline V lookup: CDR1 SNHLY, CDR2 FYNNEI. The CDR3 extends over 15 amino acids. The CDR3 DNA is TGTGCCAGCAGAAAGGGACTAGCGGATCCCTACGAGCAGTACTTC. It translates to CASRKGLADPYEQYF.

This clonotype was recorded many times. The chain is built from TRBV13 and TRBJ2-3, with 10 bases that match TRBD1. With 4 bases clipped from V and 4 bases from J, the junction kept 11 bases outside the gene matches. The CDR3 spans 17 residues. The germline V gene has CDR1 PRHDT and CDR2 FYEKMQ (reference sequence). In nucleotides, the CDR3 is TGTGCCAGCAGCTCTTCATCCGGGACAGGGGTACCAGATACGCAGTATTTT. It translates to CASSSSSGTGVPDTQYF.

This rearrangement joins TRBV7-2 to TRBJ2-7; D gene unclear. The CDR3 sequence is 15 residues long. V lost 2 bases, J lost 2 bases, and 13 bases lay in between. In germline, CDR1 is SGHTA, CDR2 FQGNSA. CDR3 bases: TGTGCCAGCAGCTTAAGTAGCCTAAGCGCCTACGAGCAGTACTTC. This encodes CASSLSSLSAYEQYF.

This rearrangement joins TRBV12-3 or TRBV12-4 to TRBJ2-3; 12 bases map to TRBD2. With 3 bases clipped from V and 1 base from J, the junction kept 14 bases outside the gene matches. The CDR3 contains 20 residues. The CDR3 bases are TGTGCCAGCAGTTTCCCAGGCGGTCTAGCGGGAGGGCCCGGCACAGATACGCAGTATTTT. It encodes CASSFPGGLAGGPGTDTQYF.

This chain uses TRBV24-1 with TRBJ2-1, with D perhaps matching TRBD1 (5 bases). V lost 9 bases, J lost 8 bases, and 19 bases lay in between. The CDR3 loop spans 14 amino acids. Germline V gives CDR1 KGHDR, CDR2 SFDVKD. The CDR3 loop is CATGATGPEDEQFF. The CDR3 DNA sequence: TGTGCCACCGGGGCGACTGGCCCCGAGGATGAGCAGTTCTTC.

This clonotype was detected a few times. The chain carries TRBV6-2 or TRBV6-3 and TRBJ2-2; TRBD1 or TRBD2 may be the D gene (5 bases each). The germline gives CDR1 MNHEY, CDR2 SVGEGT. The V end was cut by 5 bases, the J end by 1 base, with 14 bases between. The CDR3 length is 16 residues. The CDR3 loop is CASSPRDGGNTGELFF. CDR3 in DNA: TGTGCCAGCAGTCCCAGGGACGGTGGGAACACCGGGGAGCTGTTTTTT.

The CDR3 DNA follows: TGTGCTAGTGGTCCGCGTGGTGGAGACGAGCAGTACTTC. Translation: CASGPRGGDEQYF. The V call is TRBV12-5, the J call TRBJ2-7, with no clear D. The CDR3 spans 13 residues. Germline values: CDR1 LGHNT, CDR2 FRNRAP. Trimming removed 5 bases from V and 5 bases from J, with 13 bases in between. Using reference TRBV12-5 and TRBJ2-7 for the parts outside the CDR3, the full variable domain is DARVTQTPRHKVTEMGQEVTMRCQPILGHNTVFWYRQTMMQGLELLAYFRNRAPLDDSGMPKDRFSAEMPDATLATLKIQPSEPRDSAVYFCASGPRGGDEQYFGPGTRLTVT.

This clonotype showed up just a few times. The chain links TRBV6-5 to TRBJ1-3; maybe TRBD1 (6 bases). Trimming pared 5 bases from V and 2 bases from J, leaving 16 bases between. Per germline, CDR1 MNHEY and CDR2 SVGAGI. This CDR3 has 16 amino acids. CDR3 amino acids: CASSLQQGTPGNTIYF. Here the CDR3 DNA reads TGTGCCAGCAGTCTACAGCAGGGGACTCCTGGAAACACCATATATTTT.

This clonotype has a handful of counts. V and J are TRBV4-3 and TRBJ2-5, with 11 nucleotides matching TRBD2. This CDR3 contains 16 residues. Trimming took 0 bases from V and 4 from J; bases not matched to a gene: 4. The germline CDR1 and CDR2 sequences are LGHNA and YSLEER. The CDR3 region has the DNA TGCGCCAGCAGCCAAGAGGTTGGGACTAGCGGAGAGACCCAGTACTTC. Its protein product is CASSQEVGTSGETQYF.

This clonotype has only a few counts. The chain joins TRBV5-5 to TRBJ2-4; D is ambiguous. Germline V gene sequence: CDR1 SGHKS, CDR2 YYEKEE (reference sequence). The V gene lost 0 bases and the J gene lost 11 bases, with 6 bases spanning the gap. The CDR3 covers 11 residues. CDR3 amino acids: CASSLGAFQYF. The CDR3, as DNA: TGTGCCAGCAGCTTGGGGGCTTTTCAGTACTTC. Variable domain in full (rest from reference TRBV5-5 and TRBJ2-4): DAGVTQSPTHLIKTRGQQVTLRCSPISGHKSVSWYQQVLGQGPQFIFQYYEKEERGRGNFPDRFSARQFPNYSSELNVNALLLGDSALYLCASSLGAFQYFGAGTRLSVL.

This clonotype was seen more than once but under ten times. The chain recombines TRBV6-1 with TRBJ2-2; no clear D. This CDR3 has 14 residues. Germline CDR1 MNHNS, CDR2 SASEGT. V was cut by 6 bases and J by 0 bases, with 8 bases left in between. This CDR3 is CASRGAANTGELFF. CDR3 sequence (DNA): TGTGCCAGCAGAGGTGCAGCGAACACCGGGGAGCTGTTTTTT.

This clonotype has just a few counts. The chain has TRBV7-9 and TRBJ2-1; D may be TRBD1 (6 bases). V shed 5 bases and J shed 10 bases, with 27 bases lying between them. Germline V lookup: CDR1 SEHNR, CDR2 FQNEAQ (reference sequence). CDR3 length: 17 residues. CDR3 nucleotides: TGTGCCAGCAGCCCAAGGGGGTCGGGACGGCGGGCCGGGGAGCAGTTCTTC. Encoded protein: CASSPRGSGRRAGEQFF.

This clonotype was picked up a small number of times. The chain combines TRBV20-1 with TRBJ1-4; a weak D match, TRBD1 (6 bases). CDR1 and CDR2 (germline): DFQATT, SNEGSKA (reference sequence). Trimming cost V 2 bases and J 8 bases, with 9 bases left between them. The CDR3 has 12 residues. CDR3: CSARKGGEKLFF. The CDR3 DNA sequence: TGCAGTGCTAGAAAGGGGGGAGAAAAACTGTTTTTT.

In its sample, this clonotype was seen a few times. The chain is built from TRBV4-2 and TRBJ2-7; D is perhaps TRBD2 (5 bases). Deletions cut 2 bases from V and 2 bases from J, with 13 bases between. This CDR3 contains 15 residues. The germline V gene encodes CDR1 LGHNA and CDR2 YNFKEQ. Here the CDR3 reads CASSQTGWSTYEQYF. For the CDR3, the DNA is TGTGCCAGCAGCCAAACGGGATGGAGCACCTACGAGCAGTACTTC.

This chain links TRBV7-2 with TRBJ2-5, with 9 bases lining up with TRBD2. Losses at the gene ends were 7 bases for V and 7 bases for J; bases not matched to a gene: 7. Germline CDR1 is SGHTA and CDR2 is FQGNSA. The CDR3 runs to 13 residues. The CDR3 loop reads CASTEGREGTQYF. The CDR3 nucleotides read TGTGCCAGCACCGAGGGGCGGGAGGGGACCCAGTACTTC. Based on the CDR3 plus reference TRBV7-2 and TRBJ2-5, the full variable domain is GAGVSQSPSNKVTEKGKDVELRCDPISGHTALYWYRQSLGQGLEFLIYFQGNSAPDKSGLPSDRFSAERTGGSVSTLTIQRTQQEDSAVYLCASTEGREGTQYFGPGTRLLVL.

This clonotype was counted many times. This sequence joins TRBV5-1 and TRBJ1-1, with a tentative D call TRBD1 (6 bases). Trimming took 7 bases from V and 1 from J, leaving 11 bases between them. In germline, CDR1 is SGHRS, CDR2 YFSETQ. The CDR3 totals 13 residues. CDR3 region: CASGGQTNTEAFF. CDR3 coding DNA: TGCGCCAGCGGAGGACAGACGAACACTGAAGCTTTCTTT. Together with reference TRBV5-1 and TRBJ1-1, the CDR3 gives the full variable domain: KAGVTQTPRYLIKTRGQQVTLSCSPISGHRSVSWYQQTPGQGLQFLFEYFSETQRNKGNFPGRFSGRQFSNSRSEMNVSTLELGDSALYLCASGGQTNTEAFFGQGTRLTVV.

The chain employs TRBV9 and TRBJ1-1; D is perhaps TRBD1 (5 bases). Looked up from germline, CDR1 is SGDLS and CDR2 is YYNGEE. The CDR3 has 14 residues. The ends were cut back, 0 bases at V and 1 base at J, with 7 bases in the middle. Here the CDR3 reads CASSVAGQNTEAFF. The CDR3 region has the DNA TGTGCCAGCAGCGTAGCGGGGCAGAACACTGAAGCTTTCTTT. The variable domain in full, with the rest retrieved from reference TRBV9 and TRBJ1-1, is DSGVTQTPKHLITATGQRVTLRCSPRSGDLSVYWYQQSLDQGLQFLIQYYNGEERAKGNILERFSAQQFPDLHSELNLSSLELGDSALYFCASSVAGQNTEAFFGQGTRLTVV.

This clonotype was counted a few times. The chain combines TRBV10-1 with TRBJ2-1, with D perhaps matching TRBD1 (6 bases). Germline assignment: CDR1 WNHNN and CDR2 SYGVQD (reference sequence). With 0 bases removed from V and 6 bases from J, the gap between germline ends came to 9 bases. The CDR3 is made up of 14 amino acids. The CDR3 nucleotides read TGCGCCAGCAGTGAGTCCAGGGGAATCAATGAGCAGTTCTTC. Translating gives CASSESRGINEQFF.

This sequence joins TRBV10-3 and TRBJ2-5, with 8 bases lining up with TRBD2. The germline V gene encodes CDR1 ENHRY and CDR2 SYGVKD. The CDR3 is 16 residues long. With V trimmed by 3 bases and J by 4 bases, 10 bases remained unmatched. The chain's CDR3 is CAISDGPTGGSETQYF. The CDR3 DNA is TGTGCCATCAGTGACGGGCCGACGGGAGGGTCAGAGACCCAGTACTTC.

This clonotype was seen a few times. The gene calls are TRBV5-1 and TRBJ1-5; D is perhaps TRBD1 (5 bases). The CDR3 is 12 amino acids. Between the trimmed V and J ends, which lost 3 bases and 9 bases, there was a span of 10 bases. Germline assignment: CDR1 SGHRS and CDR2 YFSETQ. In DNA form, the CDR3 reads TGCGCCAGCAGCTCTGGGAGGGGGCCCCAGCATTTT. This encodes CASSSGRGPQHF.

This clonotype was picked up a small number of times. The chain has TRBV29-1 and TRBJ1-1, with 7 nucleotides matching TRBD1. Germline trimming cut 8 bases from V and 2 bases from J; bases unmatched to any gene: 5. From germline, CDR1 is SQVTM and CDR2 ANQGSEA. CDR3 length: 12 residues. Here the CDR3 reads CSTRDSNTEAFF. The CDR3 DNA reads TGCAGCACCCGGGACAGCAACACTGAAGCTTTCTTT.

This clonotype was counted between two and nine times. The J gene is TRBJ2-2, the V gene TRBV5-1; D gene unclear. The germline CDR1 and CDR2 sequences are SGHRS and YFSETQ. The ends were cut back, 7 bases at V and 7 bases at J, with 17 bases in the middle. CDR3 length: 14 amino acids. CDR3 DNA sequence: TGCGCCAGCCAACCCGCCAGCCGGAACGGGGAGCTGTTTTTT. This gives the protein CASQPASRNGELFF.

The table lists this clonotype with many counts. The J gene is TRBJ1-1, the V gene TRBV11-2, with 7 nucleotides matching TRBD1. Germline values: CDR1 SGHAT, CDR2 FQNNGV. V shed 4 bases and J 4 bases; nucleotides not matched to a gene: 3. The CDR3 length is 13 residues. The chain's CDR3 is CASSSYRGTEAFF. The DNA of the CDR3 is TGTGCCAGCAGCTCGTACAGGGGCACTGAAGCTTTCTTT. The variable domain in full, with the rest retrieved from reference TRBV11-2 and TRBJ1-1, is EAGVAQSPRYKIIEKRQSVAFWCNPISGHATLYWYQQILGQGPKLLIQFQNNGVVDDSQLPKDRFSAERLKGVDSTLKIQPAKLEDSAVYLCASSSYRGTEAFFGQGTRLTVV.

The chain combines TRBV6-6 with TRBJ2-1; TRBD1 might be the D (5 bases). Germline CDR1 and CDR2: MNHNY and SVGAGI (reference sequence). V lost 2 bases and J 8 bases, leaving 7 bases between the germline ends. CDR3 length equals 12 residues. DNA for the CDR3: TGTGCCAGCAGTTACAGGGGCGATGAGCAGTTCTTC. Amino acid sequence: CASSYRGDEQFF.

The rearrangement links TRBV20-1 to TRBJ2-5; D tentatively fits TRBD1 or TRBD2 (6 bases each). V was shortened by 6 bases and J by 3 bases, with 17 bases between the two germline ends. The CDR3 sequence is 14 residues long. CDR1 is DFQATT, CDR2 SNEGSKA, per germline (reference sequence). The CDR3 coding sequence is TGCAGTGCCCCAAAAGGGGGGATCGAAGAGACCCAGTACTTC. Amino acid sequence: CSAPKGGIEETQYF.

This clonotype has a handful of counts. This chain joins TRBV10-3 and TRBJ2-1; D remains ambiguous. The CDR3 covers 13 residues. In germline, CDR1 is ENHRY, CDR2 SYGVKD. The V end was cut by 4 bases, the J end by 7 bases, with 11 bases between. CDR3 bases: TGTGCCATCAGTGGTGTAACCGATAATGAGCAGTTCTTC. Its protein product is CAISGVTDNEQFF.

This clonotype was seen at least ten times. This chain connects TRBV29-1 to TRBJ2-7; D not certain. This CDR3 is built from 12 residues. V lost 1 base to trimming and J lost 3 bases, with 7 bases between them. CDR1 is SQVTM and CDR2 is ANQGSEA in the germline V gene. DNA for the CDR3: TGCAGCGTTGAAGGCAGGTTCTACGAGCAGTACTTC. Protein product: CSVEGRFYEQYF.

This clonotype was observed at least ten times. This CDR3 reads CSARAPRGGTLREQYF. The DNA of the CDR3 is TGCAGTGCTAGAGCCCCCCGGGGAGGGACTCTGAGGGAGCAGTACTTC. The chain carries TRBV20-1 and TRBJ2-7, with TRBD2 identical over 7 bases. Per the germline V gene, CDR1 is DFQATT and CDR2 is SNEGSKA (reference sequence). Losses at the gene ends were 1 base for V and 7 bases for J; bases not matched to a gene: 16. CDR3 length equals 16 residues.

The J gene is TRBJ2-7, the V gene TRBV5-1, with a weak D call TRBD2 (6 bases). CDR1 is SGHRS, CDR2 YFSETQ, per germline. CDR3 size: 20 residues. Trimming took off 0 bases at V and 4 bases at J, with 29 bases between the two ends. CDR3: CASSLDHRRGAVVTFYEQYF. CDR3 DNA: TGCGCCAGCAGCTTGGATCATCGGAGGGGTGCTGTAGTTACCTTTTACGAGCAGTACTTC.

The sample holds many counts of this clonotype. This chain connects TRBV6-5 to TRBJ2-3; D is perhaps TRBD2 (5 bases). The V end was cut by 0 bases, the J end by 0 bases, with 7 bases between. The CDR3 is 15 amino acids. The V gene's germline CDR1 is MNHEY and CDR2 SVGAGI. In nucleotides, the CDR3 is TGTGCCAGCAGTTACTCGCGGAGGAGCACAGATACGCAGTATTTT. It encodes CASSYSRRSTDTQYF.